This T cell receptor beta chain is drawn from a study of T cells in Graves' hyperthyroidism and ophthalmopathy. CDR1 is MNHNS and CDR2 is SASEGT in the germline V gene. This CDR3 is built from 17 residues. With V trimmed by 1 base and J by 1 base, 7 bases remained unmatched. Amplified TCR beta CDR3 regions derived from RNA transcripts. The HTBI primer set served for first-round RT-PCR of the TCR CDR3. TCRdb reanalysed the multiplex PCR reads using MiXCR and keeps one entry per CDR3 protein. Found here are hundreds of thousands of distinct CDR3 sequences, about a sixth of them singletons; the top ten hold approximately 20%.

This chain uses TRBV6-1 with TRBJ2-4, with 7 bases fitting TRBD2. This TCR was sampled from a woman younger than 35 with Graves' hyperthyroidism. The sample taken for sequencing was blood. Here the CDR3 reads CASSEGEGFHAKNIQYF. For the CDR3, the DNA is TGTGCCAGCAGTGAAGGGGAGGGATTCCACGCCAAAAACATTCAGTACTTC.